This T cell receptor beta chain comes out of a study of T cell responses to AZD1222 COVID-19 vaccine. CDR1 is SEHNR and CDR2 is FQNEAQ in the germline V gene (reference sequence). There are 17 residues in the CDR3. Deletions cut 5 bases from V and 4 bases from J, with 20 bases between. As regards this clone: Its cognate antigen is unknown.

TCRdb's copy holds only in-frame clones and misses some; the assay was immunoSEQ multiplex PCR. This table has approximately 100,000 clones, over 85% appearing once. General study points: Unmutated regions of variants are reportedly targeted by nearly half of spike-specific TCRs. Regions 160-218 and 743-854 dominated among vaccine-associated CD4 TCRs spanning spike. Donors skewed white British and female; clonal diversity was possibly underestimated. Recipients of two AZD1222 doses showed rising Spike-specific TCR breadth and depth.

The chain carries TRBV7-9 and TRBJ1-4, with a tentative D call TRBD1 (5 bases). The input for sequencing was peripheral blood, taken on day 0 of AZD1222 vaccination. The receptor was isolated from an adult in good health. The CDR3 nucleotides read TGTGCCAGCAGCCAACTCAGTCCGGGACCGCATAATGAAAAACTGTTTTTT. Residues: CASSQLSPGPHNEKLFF. Full variable domain (rest looked up from reference TRBV7-9 and TRBJ1-4): DTGVSQNPRHKITKRGQNVTFRCDPISEHNRLYWYRQTLGQGPEFLTYFQNEAQLEKSRLLSDRFSAERPKGSFSTLEIQRTEQGDSAMYLCASSQLSPGPHNEKLFFGSGTQLSVL.